This T cell receptor (beta chain) was captured in a study of response to subunit inactivated influenza vaccine (dated by TCRdb to 2017 to 2018). Describing the broader study: Deep quantitative T cell receptor repertoire profiling was used in the study to track responses to a trivalent subunit inactivated influenza vaccine.

The germline V gene (reference sequence) gives CDR1 as SEHNR and CDR2 as FQNEAQ. V is reduced by 1 base and J by 2 bases, leaving a spacing of 8 bases between them. Inclusive of the bounding cysteine and phenylalanine, the CDR3 is 14 residues long. Just the 42-base CDR3 DNA is kept, in frame starting at base 1. The full study reports these points: The authors suggested that each seasonal influenza vaccination may recruit only a limited number of new T cells.

The library was built by means of RT-PCR. TCRdb shows the sequencer as Illumina HiSeq 2500. In-frame beta chains were kept once TCRdb had trimmed the public reads at Q25 with fastp and called clones with MiXCR. Rows with one shared CDR3 protein collapse into an entry with the most common genes and DNA. The sample profile shows hundreds of thousands of distinct CDR3 sequences; less than 20% of them were found once. Approximately 10% of the sample is taken by the ten largest. This clonotype was picked up many times. Its antigen remains unidentified. Nothing much larger sits one base from this clone, and base qualities are not available.

The sequence derives from a man in his fifties or sixties who received an inactivated influenza vaccine. Donor details come from another sample of the same person, matched by shared clones. Rearrangement joined TRBV7-9 to TRBJ1-1; D gene: possibly TRBD1, on 5 matching bases. The sample consisted of PBMCs from blood, taken less than 6 days after vaccination. Here is the DNA: TGTGCCAGCAGCTTAGTACAGGTCAACACTGAAGCTTTCTTT. Translated, it reads CASSLVQVNTEAFF.